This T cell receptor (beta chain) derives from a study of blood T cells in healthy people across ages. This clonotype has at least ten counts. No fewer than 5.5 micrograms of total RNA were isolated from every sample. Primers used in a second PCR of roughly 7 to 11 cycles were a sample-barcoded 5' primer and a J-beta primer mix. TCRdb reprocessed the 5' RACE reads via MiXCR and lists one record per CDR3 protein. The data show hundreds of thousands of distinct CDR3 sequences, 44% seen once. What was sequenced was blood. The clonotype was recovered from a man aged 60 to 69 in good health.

Here the CDR3 DNA reads TGCAGCGTTGAACCGGGACGGGCACCCTATGGCTACACCTTC. Translating gives CSVEPGRAPYGYTF. The V call is TRBV29-1, the J call TRBJ1-2; possibly TRBD1 for D (5 bases). The CDR3 contains 14 residues. Germline V gene lookup returns CDR1 SQVTM and CDR2 ANQGSEA. V was clipped by 2 bases and J by 4 bases, with 14 bases between them.